Shown below are 19 T cell receptor beta chains from a single sample sequenced in a study of T cells after yellow fever vaccination (dated by TCRdb to about 2019). The treatment or condition label for this specimen denotes: live attenuated yellow fever vaccine strain. The library was generated by 5' RACE. Sequencing relied on an Illumina NovaSeq 6000. TCRdb trimmed the raw reads at Q25, called clones with MiXCR and kept productive beta chains. Rows with a matching CDR3 protein are joined into one entry that keeps the most common DNA and genes. This sample has some 120,000 distinct CDR3 sequences in its table, and around 9.8% of those were observed once. Of the sample, 40% falls within the top ten clones. The sequencing used CD8+ T cells sorted from PBMCs, collected on the day of the yellow fever booster vaccination. The source of these receptors is a man younger than 35 who received the YFV17D yellow fever vaccine.

J is TRBJ2-2 and V is TRBV5-4; TRBD2 matches 7 bases. V was pared by 4 bases and J by 3 bases, with 9 bases of the junction left unmatched. The germline V gene encodes CDR1 SGHNT and CDR2 YYREEE (reference sequence). This CDR3 comprises 16 residues. In DNA form, the CDR3 reads TGTGCCAGCAGCGTGGGGAGCGGGGCCCACACCGGGGAGCTGTTTTTT. It translates to CASSVGSGAHTGELFF.

The rearrangement uses TRBV3-1 and TRBJ2-5; TRBD2 is a possible D gene (6 bases). Germline lookup yields CDR1 LGHDT and CDR2 YNNKEL (reference sequence). Trimming removed 4 bases from V and 5 bases from J, with 11 bases in between. CDR3 length: 13 amino acids. CDR3 sequence: CASSPGDSETQYF. The CDR3 bases are TGTGCCAGCAGCCCTGGGGACTCGGAGACCCAGTACTTC.

This clonotype was seen a few times. CDR3 nucleotide sequence: TGCGCCATCGGGACAGGACATGGCTACACCTTC. Protein: CAIGTGHGYTF. The gene calls are TRBV5-1 and TRBJ1-2; 8 positions match TRBD1. Per germline, CDR1 SGHRS and CDR2 YFSETQ. CDR3 length: 11 amino acids. J lost 6 bases, V lost 9 bases, and 4 bases had no gene match.

DNA for the CDR3: TGTGCCAGCCAACAAGGGTATGTGAACACTGAAGCTTTCTTT. It is translated as CASQQGYVNTEAFF. The chain couples TRBV12-3 or TRBV12-4 to TRBJ1-1; no reliable D call. The CDR3 covers 14 residues. Trimming cost V 8 bases and J 0 bases, with 13 bases left between them.

This clonotype was counted a few times. This chain links TRBV10-3 with TRBJ2-7, with D perhaps TRBD2 (5 bases). In germline, CDR1 is ENHRY, CDR2 SYGVKD. V lost 5 bases and J lost 6, with 14 bases in between. CDR3 length: 13 residues. The CDR3 loop is CAISKNLAGEQYV. Here the CDR3 DNA reads TGTGCCATCAGTAAGAACCTAGCCGGCGAGCAGTACGTC.

In this sample, this clonotype turned up many times. V is TRBV7-9 and J is TRBJ2-7; D is perhaps TRBD1 (5 bases). Germline loops: CDR1 SEHNR, CDR2 FQNEAQ (reference sequence). This CDR3 comprises 14 residues. V was clipped by 0 bases and J by 4 bases, with 10 bases between them. The DNA for the CDR3 is TGTGCCAGCAGCTTAGCATCAGGGATATACGAGCAGTACTTC. Its protein product is CASSLASGIYEQYF.

There are a few counts of this clonotype. The chain joins TRBV6-2 or TRBV6-3 to TRBJ2-1; D gene uncertain. With 2 bases removed from V and 0 bases from J, the gap between germline ends came to 8 bases. The germline V gene has CDR1 MNHEY and CDR2 SVGEGT. The CDR3 has 15 amino acids. CDR3 DNA: TGTGCCAGCAGTTACGTTGCGAGCTCCTACAATGAGCAGTTCTTC. Residues: CASSYVASSYNEQFF.

This clonotype was seen only a few times. The V gene is TRBV7-3, the J gene TRBJ2-1; 11 bases map to TRBD2. The length of the CDR3 is 15 residues. The V gene end was trimmed by 3 bases and the J gene end by 7 bases; junction bases not matched to a gene: 5. Germline V gene lookup returns CDR1 SGHTA and CDR2 FQGTGA. For the CDR3, the DNA is TGTGCCAGCAGCTTTAGCGGGGGGGCCAGGAATGAGCAGTTCTTC. Its translation is CASSFSGGARNEQFF. The variable domain in full, completed from reference TRBV7-3 and TRBJ2-1, reads GAGVSQTPSNKVTEKGKYVELRCDPISGHTALYWYRQSLGQGPEFLIYFQGTGAADDSGLPNDRFFAVRPEGSVSTLKIQRTERGDSAVYLCASSFSGGARNEQFFGPGTRLTVL.

A remark on this clonotype: A clone one base away is much larger, so this may be a read error. J is TRBJ2-3 and V is TRBV6-4; 9 positions agree with TRBD2. In germline, CDR1 is MRHNA, CDR2 SNTAGT. This CDR3 spans 15 amino acids. The CDR3 coding sequence is TGTGCCAGCAGTGGCGGGGGGGCCAGCACAGATACGAAGTATTTT. Protein sequence: CASSGGGASTDTKYF.

This clonotype was recorded a few times. V is TRBV4-1 and J is TRBJ1-5, with D perhaps matching TRBD1 (5 bases). There are 14 residues in the CDR3. V was trimmed by 1 base and J by 5 bases, leaving 9 bases between them. CDR1 is MGHRA, CDR2 YSYEKL, per germline. The CDR3 loop is CASSQGQGDQPQHF. The CDR3 coding sequence is TGCGCCAGCAGCCAAGGGCAGGGAGATCAGCCCCAGCATTTT.

This sequence joins TRBV5-6 and TRBJ2-6; no clear D. The germline V and J ends were trimmed by 4 bases and 10 bases, with 6 bases remaining between them. From germline, CDR1 is SGHDT and CDR2 YYEEEE. CDR3 length: 11 amino acids. The CDR3 sequence: CASSDLNVLTF. In DNA, the CDR3 is TGTGCCAGCAGCGACCTGAACGTCCTGACTTTC.

In its sample, this clonotype was seen a few times. The V and J genes are TRBV7-2 and TRBJ2-7; TRBD2 agrees at 9 bases. Germline assignment: CDR1 SGHTA and CDR2 FQGNSA. J gave up 7 bases and V 4 bases, and 5 bases lay outside the gene matches. CDR3 size: 13 residues. The CDR3 DNA reads as TGTGCCAGCAGCTCATTGACTAGCGGTGAGCAGTACGTC. It is translated as CASSSLTSGEQYV.

This clonotype was found a few times. The chain employs TRBV7-9 and TRBJ2-7; D is perhaps TRBD1 (5 bases). Germline V gene lookup returns CDR1 SEHNR and CDR2 FQNEAQ (reference sequence). V dropped 3 bases and J dropped 0 bases, with 12 bases sitting between them. The CDR3 runs 15 residues. CDR3 loop: CASSLGQPSSYEQYV. Written as DNA, the CDR3 is TGTGCCAGCAGCTTGGGGCAGCCCAGCTCCTACGAGCAGTACGTC.

CDR3 amino acids: CASSYRTDFTGELFF. Written as DNA, the CDR3 is TGTGCCAGCAGTTATCGGACGGATTTCACCGGGGAGCTGTTTTTT. The chain joins TRBV7-6 to TRBJ2-2; unclear D gene. Trimming removed 6 bases from V and 4 bases from J, with 15 bases in between. The CDR3 runs to 15 residues. The germline CDR1 and CDR2 sequences are SGHVS and FNYEAQ.

This chain uses TRBV12-3 or TRBV12-4 with TRBJ2-5; TRBD1 matches 9 bases. Trimming at V came to 4 bases and at J to 3 bases, leaving 6 bases not matched to a gene. This CDR3 region has 15 residues. The CDR3, as DNA: TGTGCCAGCAGTTCTACAGGGGGCAGGGAAGAGACCCAGTACTTC. Its protein is CASSSTGGREETQYF.

This clonotype came up a few times. The CDR3 bases are TGCGCCAGCAGCCAAGGCAGGGGGGAAGAGACCCAGTACTTC. It is translated as CASSQGRGEETQYF. V and J are TRBV4-1 and TRBJ2-5; TRBD1 is a possible D gene (7 bases). CDR1 and CDR2 (germline): MGHRA, YSYEKL. Trimming pared 1 base from V and 3 bases from J, leaving 9 bases between. The CDR3 spans 14 residues.

The rearrangement joins TRBV7-9 to TRBJ2-2; 11 bases line up with TRBD2. The length of the CDR3 is 15 residues. Germline CDR1 is SEHNR and CDR2 is FQNEAQ (reference sequence). V shed 5 bases and J 10 bases; nucleotides not matched to a gene: 9. CDR3 loop: CASSAGLAVTPELFF. CDR3 bases: TGTGCCAGCAGCGCGGGACTAGCGGTAACCCCGGAGCTGTTTTTT.

CDR3 bases: TGTGCCAGCTCACCACCGGACAGTTCCTACGAGCAGTACTTC. This codes for CASSPPDSSYEQYF. V usage is TRBV18 and J usage is TRBJ2-7; D might be TRBD1 (6 bases). Trimming removed 0 bases at V and 1 base at J, with 7 bases between. Germline CDR1 and CDR2: KGHSH and LQKENI. The CDR3 runs to 14 residues.

This clonotype occurred a few times. The chain has TRBV6-6 and TRBJ1-2; 7 bases fit TRBD1. The V gene end was trimmed by 2 bases and the J gene end by 6 bases; junction bases not matched to a gene: 12. In germline, CDR1 is MNHNY, CDR2 SVGAGI (reference sequence). This CDR3 has 16 residues. This CDR3 is CASSYPGGDRADGYTF. CDR3 coding DNA: TGTGCCAGCAGTTACCCAGGGGGAGACAGGGCCGATGGCTACACCTTC.